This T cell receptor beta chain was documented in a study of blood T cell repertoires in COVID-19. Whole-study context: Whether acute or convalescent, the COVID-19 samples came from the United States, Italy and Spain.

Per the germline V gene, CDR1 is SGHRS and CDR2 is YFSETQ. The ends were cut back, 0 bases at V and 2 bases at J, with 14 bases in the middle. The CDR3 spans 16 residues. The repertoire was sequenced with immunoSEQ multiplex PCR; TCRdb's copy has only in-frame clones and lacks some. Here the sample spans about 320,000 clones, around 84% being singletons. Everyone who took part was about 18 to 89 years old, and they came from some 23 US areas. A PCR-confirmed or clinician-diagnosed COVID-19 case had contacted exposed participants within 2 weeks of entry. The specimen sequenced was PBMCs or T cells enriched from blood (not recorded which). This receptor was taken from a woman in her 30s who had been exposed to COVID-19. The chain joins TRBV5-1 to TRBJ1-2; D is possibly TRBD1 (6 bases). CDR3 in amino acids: CASSLDFTGLNYGYTF. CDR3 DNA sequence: TGCGCCAGCAGCTTGGACTTTACAGGGTTAAACTATGGCTACACCTTC.